A single sample gave rise to the 21 T cell receptor beta chains below, sequenced in a study of Ad26.COV2.S vaccination and SARS-CoV-2 variants. The assay was immunoSEQ multiplex PCR, and TCRdb's table has in-frame clones only and misses some. The sample includes roughly 460,000 clones, 80% to 90% of them seen just once. Treatment denoted: 15 to 20 received Ad26.COV2.S at low or high dose, single or two shots; roughly 5 received placebo; per-sample allocation not given. Day 63 after the first vaccine or placebo injection was the time point for sampling. The sequenced sample was peripheral blood, obtained in a trial of Ad26.COV2.S vaccine versus placebo. Receptors were obtained from a person aged 18 to 59 who received the Ad26.COV2.S COVID-19 vaccine or a placebo.

The chain has TRBV11-2 and TRBJ2-3; D could derive from TRBD1 or TRBD2 (5 bases each). The CDR3 consists of 13 residues. Germline V gives CDR1 SGHAT, CDR2 FQNNGV. V was shortened by 5 bases and J by 2 bases, with 8 bases between the two germline ends. CDR3 coding DNA: TGTGCCAGCAGCCGGGGACCCACAGATACGCAGTATTTT. This translates into CASSRGPTDTQYF.

Concerning this clone: The sample carries other DNA sequences with the same CDR3. The chain carries TRBV12-3 or TRBV12-4 and TRBJ1-2; D is perhaps TRBD1 (5 bases). The CDR3 is made up of 13 amino acids. Trimming removed 8 bases from V and 4 bases from J, with 14 bases in between. The CDR3 spells CASSLAGGYGYTF. DNA for the CDR3: TGTGCCAGCTCTCTGGCGGGGGGCTATGGCTACACCTTC.

This rearrangement joins TRBV5-4 to TRBJ2-2, with a possible D match to TRBD1 (6 bases). The V gene lost 4 bases and the J gene lost 0 bases, with 7 bases spanning the gap. CDR3 length equals 14 residues. Germline loops: CDR1 SGHNT, CDR2 YYREEE (reference sequence). This CDR3 is CASSRQANTGELFF. The CDR3, as DNA: TGTGCCAGCAGCCGACAGGCGAACACCGGGGAGCTGTTTTTT.

The chain uses TRBV6-6 and TRBJ1-5, with TRBD1 as a possible D gene (5 bases). The CDR3 is 14 residues long. The V and J ends lost 2 bases and 4 bases respectively, with 9 bases between them. Germline CDR1 MNHNY, CDR2 SVGAGI (reference sequence). The CDR3 nucleotides read TGTGCCAGCAGTTACGGGACCGAAAATCAGCCCCAGCATTTT. Its translation: CASSYGTENQPQHF.

The chain employs TRBV6-2 or TRBV6-3 and TRBJ1-4; no definite D call. Trimming removed 6 bases at V and 8 bases at J, with 13 bases between. The CDR3 has 13 amino acids. The germline V gene encodes CDR1 MNHEY and CDR2 SVGEGT. The CDR3 is CASSPAGVEKLFF. The CDR3 DNA sequence: TGTGCCAGCAGCCCTGCGGGAGTGGAAAAACTGTTTTTT.

The V and J genes are TRBV29-1 and TRBJ2-6; D call uncertain. Per the germline V gene, CDR1 is SQVTM and CDR2 is ANQGSEA. The CDR3 length is 15 residues. The V gene lost 2 bases and the J gene lost 0 bases, with 8 bases spanning the gap. The CDR3, as DNA: TGCAGCGTTGAAAGGACCATCTCTGGGGCCAACGTCCTGACTTTC. Translated, it gives CSVERTISGANVLTF. Full variable domain (outside the CDR3, taken from reference TRBV29-1 and TRBJ2-6): SAVISQKPSRDICQRGTSLTIQCQVDSQVTMMFWYRQQPGQSLTLIATANQGSEATYESGFVIDKFPISRPNLTFSTLTVSNMSPEDSSIYLCSVERTISGANVLTFGAGSRLTVL.

The chain carries TRBV3-1 (or the pseudogene TRBV3-2) and TRBJ1-1; D might be TRBD1 (5 bases). This CDR3 comprises 15 residues. Germline V gene lookup returns CDR1 LGHDT and CDR2 YNNKEL (reference sequence). V lost 3 bases, J lost 5 bases, and 16 bases lay in between. CDR3 sequence (DNA): TGTGCCAGCAGCCACGCCGTGGCAGGGCGGACTGAAGCTTTCTTT. Protein: CASSHAVAGRTEAFF.

The chain employs TRBV19 and TRBJ1-5; unclear D gene. The CDR3 is 14 amino acids. V lost 7 bases and J lost 0, with 10 bases in between. Germline CDR1 is LNHDA and CDR2 is SQIVND (reference sequence). The CDR3 is CASMPQNSNQPQHF. CDR3 sequence (DNA): TGTGCCAGTATGCCCCAGAATAGCAATCAGCCCCAGCATTTT.

This clone was seen only a few times. One end of the junction fails to match germline, which may point to a read error. The chain recombines TRBV7-2 with TRBJ1-2; the D is unclear. Germline V lookup: CDR1 SGHTA, CDR2 FQGNSA. This CDR3 has 9 amino acids. CDR3 sequence reads: CASSLLGYF. The CDR3 bases are TGTGCCAGCAGCTTATTGGGTTACTTC.

CDR3 bases: TGTGCCAGCAGAAGGACAGGGCAGAACACTGAAGCTTTCTTT. This encodes CASRRTGQNTEAFF. The chain has TRBV6-5 and TRBJ1-1; 8 nucleotides agree with TRBD1. The CDR3 has 14 amino acids. The V gene's germline CDR1 is MNHEY and CDR2 SVGAGI. J lost 1 base, V lost 6 bases, and 4 bases had no gene match.

This sequence joins TRBV10-1 and TRBJ2-1; TRBD2 agrees at 12 bases. This CDR3 spans 18 amino acids. Germline CDR1 WNHNN, CDR2 SYGVQD (reference sequence). Losses at the gene ends were 4 bases for V and 4 bases for J; bases not matched to a gene: 11. The CDR3 sequence is CASSAFGLAGTGYNEQFF. The CDR3 nucleotides are TGCGCCAGCAGTGCTTTTGGACTAGCGGGGACGGGATACAATGAGCAGTTCTTC.

The CDR3 is CASRSTGSSDTQYF. For the CDR3, the DNA is TGTGCCAGTAGGTCGACAGGGTCCTCAGATACGCAGTATTTT. V gene TRBV19 combines with J gene TRBJ2-3, with 7 bases aligning to TRBD1. The CDR3 is made up of 14 amino acids. The V and J ends lost 6 bases and 4 bases, in that order; junction bases with no gene match: 7. CDR1 is LNHDA and CDR2 is SQIVND in the germline V gene (reference sequence).

The chain carries TRBV18 and TRBJ1-1; D call uncertain. With 3 bases removed from V and 5 bases from J, the gap between germline ends came to 10 bases. The length of the CDR3 is 13 residues. Germline lookup yields CDR1 KGHSH and CDR2 LQKENI. CDR3 protein: CASSPTSWTEAFF. For the CDR3, the DNA is TGTGCCAGCTCACCTACCAGCTGGACTGAAGCTTTCTTT.

V and J are TRBV5-8 and TRBJ2-3, with unresolved D. V lost 2 bases and J lost 3, with 10 bases in between. The CDR3 has 14 amino acids. Germline CDR1 reads SGHTS; CDR2 reads YDEGEE. DNA of the CDR3: TGTGCCAGCAGCTTAGGCACTTTGACAGATACGCAGTATTTT. This translates into CASSLGTLTDTQYF.

The rearrangement links TRBV6-5 to TRBJ1-1, with 7 bases that match TRBD1. Germline-derived CDR1 and CDR2 are MNHEY and SVGAGI. The J segment lost 1 base and the V segment lost 1 base, leaving 3 bases of the junction unmatched. The CDR3 length is 15 residues. The DNA of the CDR3 is TGTGCCAGCAGTTACTACCGGACAGGGAACACTGAAGCTTTCTTT. Its translation: CASSYYRTGNTEAFF.

The chain's CDR3 is CASSDGEPQHF. DNA of the CDR3: TGTGCCAGCAGTGATGGGGAGCCCCAGCATTTT. The chain links TRBV6-1 to TRBJ1-5; D is ambiguous. The CDR3 is made up of 11 amino acids. The V end lost 3 bases, the J end lost 8 bases, and 5 bases lay between the germline ends. In germline, CDR1 is MNHNS, CDR2 SASEGT.

This clone turned up a few times. The chain recombines TRBV24-1 with TRBJ1-6, with D tentatively TRBD1 (5 bases). Trimming removed 9 bases at V and 5 bases at J, with 13 bases between. The germline CDR1 and CDR2 sequences are KGHDR and SFDVKD. The CDR3 is 14 amino acids. This chain's CDR3 is CATQEGFDNSPLHF. Written as DNA, the CDR3 is TGTGCCACCCAGGAGGGGTTTGATAATTCACCCCTCCACTTT.

The chain joins TRBV30 to TRBJ1-6; D is undetermined. From germline, CDR1 is GTSNPN and CDR2 SVGIG (reference sequence). Deletions cut 2 bases from V and 1 base from J, with 12 bases between. The CDR3 extends over 16 amino acids. The CDR3 reads CAWSSGIGSYNSPLHF. CDR3 nucleotides: TGTGCCTGGAGTTCTGGGATCGGTTCCTATAATTCACCCCTCCACTTT.

The J gene is TRBJ2-3, the V gene TRBV19; possible D gene TRBD1, 5 bases. Trimming took 5 bases from V and 7 from J, leaving 13 bases between them. In germline, CDR1 is LNHDA, CDR2 SQIVND (reference sequence). The CDR3 is 13 amino acids. The CDR3 DNA follows: TGTGCCAGTAGTGACAGCTCGCTCTATACGCAGTATTTT. Translating it yields CASSDSSLYTQYF.

CDR3 loop: CASRPNGDRGLSGANVLTF. The CDR3 nucleotides read TGTGCCAGCAGGCCCAATGGGGACAGGGGGTTGTCTGGGGCCAACGTCCTGACTTTC. The V gene is TRBV28, the J gene TRBJ2-6, with 11 positions matching TRBD1. The CDR3 sequence is 19 residues long. The V gene end was trimmed by 6 bases and the J gene end by 1 base; junction bases not matched to a gene: 11. Germline loops: CDR1 MDHEN, CDR2 SYDVKM.

The genes are TRBV19 and TRBJ1-1, with D maybe TRBD1 (5 bases). Per germline, CDR1 LNHDA and CDR2 SQIVND (reference sequence). Trimming cost V 5 bases and J 0 bases, with 16 bases left between them. This CDR3 is 16 amino acids long. CDR3 region: CASSPQIRVLNTEAFF. The CDR3 nucleotides read TGTGCCAGTAGTCCCCAGATCAGGGTTCTGAACACTGAAGCTTTCTTT.